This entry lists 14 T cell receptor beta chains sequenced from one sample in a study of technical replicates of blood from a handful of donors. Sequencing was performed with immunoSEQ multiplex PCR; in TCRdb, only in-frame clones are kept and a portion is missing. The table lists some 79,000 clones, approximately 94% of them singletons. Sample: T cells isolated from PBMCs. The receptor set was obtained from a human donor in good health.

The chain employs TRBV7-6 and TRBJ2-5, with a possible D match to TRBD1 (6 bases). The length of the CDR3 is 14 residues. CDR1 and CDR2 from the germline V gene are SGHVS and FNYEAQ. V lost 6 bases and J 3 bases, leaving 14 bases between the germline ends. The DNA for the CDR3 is TGTGCCAGCAGGCAAACCTACAGGGAAGAGACCCAGTACTTC. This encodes CASRQTYREETQYF. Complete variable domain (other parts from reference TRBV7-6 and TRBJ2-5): GAGVSQSPRYKVTKRGQDVALRCDPISGHVSLYWYRQALGQGPEFLTYFNYEAQQDKSGLPNDRFSAERPEGSISTLTIQRTEQRDSAMYRCASRQTYREETQYFGPGTRLLVL.

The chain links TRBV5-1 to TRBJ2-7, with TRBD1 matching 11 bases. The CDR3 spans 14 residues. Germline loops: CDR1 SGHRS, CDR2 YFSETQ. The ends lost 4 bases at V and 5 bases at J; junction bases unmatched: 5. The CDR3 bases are TGCGCCAGCAGCGCCGGACAGGGGGCGGACGAGCAGTACTTC. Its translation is CASSAGQGADEQYF.

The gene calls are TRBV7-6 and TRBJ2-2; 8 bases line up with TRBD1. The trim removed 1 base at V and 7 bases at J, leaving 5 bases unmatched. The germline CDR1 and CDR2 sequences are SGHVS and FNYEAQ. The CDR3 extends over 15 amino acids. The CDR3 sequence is CASSLGTGNHGELFF. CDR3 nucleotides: TGTGCCAGCAGCTTAGGGACAGGGAATCACGGGGAGCTGTTTTTT.

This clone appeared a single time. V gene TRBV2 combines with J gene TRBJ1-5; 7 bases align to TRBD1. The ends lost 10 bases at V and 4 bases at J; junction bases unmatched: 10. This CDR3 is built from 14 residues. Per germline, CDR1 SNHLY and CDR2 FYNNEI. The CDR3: CAISTGDGNQPQHF. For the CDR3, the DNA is TGTGCCATATCAACAGGGGACGGTAATCAGCCCCAGCATTTT.

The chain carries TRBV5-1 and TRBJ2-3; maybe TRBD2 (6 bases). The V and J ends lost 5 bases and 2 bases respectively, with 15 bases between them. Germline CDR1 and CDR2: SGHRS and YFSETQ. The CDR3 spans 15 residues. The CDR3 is CASSSDGGTTDTQYF. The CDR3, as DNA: TGCGCCAGCAGTTCTGACGGGGGAACCACAGATACGCAGTATTTT.

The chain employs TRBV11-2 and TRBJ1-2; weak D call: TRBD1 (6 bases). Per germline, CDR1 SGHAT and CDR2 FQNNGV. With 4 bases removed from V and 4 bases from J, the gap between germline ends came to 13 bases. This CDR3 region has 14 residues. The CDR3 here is CASSSADRSYGYTF. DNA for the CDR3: TGTGCCAGCAGCTCCGCCGACAGGTCCTATGGCTACACCTTC.

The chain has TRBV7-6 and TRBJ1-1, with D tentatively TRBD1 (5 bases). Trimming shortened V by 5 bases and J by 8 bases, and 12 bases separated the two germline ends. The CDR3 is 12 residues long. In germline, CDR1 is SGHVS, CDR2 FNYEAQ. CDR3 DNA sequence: TGTGCCAGCAGCCCATTGACAGAAGAAGCTTTCTTT. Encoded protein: CASSPLTEEAFF.

CDR3 residues: CASNRDGSYNSPLHF. CDR3 in DNA: TGTGCCAGTAACAGGGATGGGTCCTATAATTCACCCCTCCACTTT. V usage is TRBV19 and J usage is TRBJ1-6; maybe TRBD1 (6 bases). From germline, CDR1 is LNHDA and CDR2 SQIVND (reference sequence). Trimming pared 7 bases from V and 1 base from J, leaving 11 bases between. This CDR3 has 15 amino acids.

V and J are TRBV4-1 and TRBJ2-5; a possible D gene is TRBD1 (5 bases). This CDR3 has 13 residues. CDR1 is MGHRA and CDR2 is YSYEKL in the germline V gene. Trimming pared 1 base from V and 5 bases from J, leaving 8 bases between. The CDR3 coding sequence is TGCGCCAGCAGCCAAGGGACATCTGAGACCCAGTACTTC. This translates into CASSQGTSETQYF.

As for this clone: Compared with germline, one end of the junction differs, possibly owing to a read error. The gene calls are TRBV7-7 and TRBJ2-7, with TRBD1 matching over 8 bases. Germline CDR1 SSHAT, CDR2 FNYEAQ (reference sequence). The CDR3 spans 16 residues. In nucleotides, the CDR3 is TGTGCTAGCAGCCAGACCCCCGGGACAGGTCCCTACGAGCAGTACTTC. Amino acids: CASSQTPGTGPYEQYF.

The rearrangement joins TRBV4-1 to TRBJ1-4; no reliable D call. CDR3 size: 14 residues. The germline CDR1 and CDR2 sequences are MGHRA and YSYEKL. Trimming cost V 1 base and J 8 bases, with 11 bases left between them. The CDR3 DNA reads TGCGCCAGCAGCCAAGTCCTGCTAGGAGAAAAACTGTTTTTT. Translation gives CASSQVLLGEKLFF.

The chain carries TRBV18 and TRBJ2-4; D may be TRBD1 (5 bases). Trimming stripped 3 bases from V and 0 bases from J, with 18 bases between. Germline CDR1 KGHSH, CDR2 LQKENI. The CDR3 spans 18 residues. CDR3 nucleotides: TGTGCCAGCTCACCGCTAGATACAAGGGGCTTAGCCAAAAACATTCAGTACTTC. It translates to CASSPLDTRGLAKNIQYF.

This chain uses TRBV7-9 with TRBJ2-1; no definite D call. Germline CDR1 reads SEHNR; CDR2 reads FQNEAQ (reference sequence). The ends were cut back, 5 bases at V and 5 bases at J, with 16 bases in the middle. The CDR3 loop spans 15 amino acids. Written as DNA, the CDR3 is TGTGCCAGCAGCCTCCGTAGGTTGGGCGACAATGAGCAGTTCTTC. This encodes CASSLRRLGDNEQFF. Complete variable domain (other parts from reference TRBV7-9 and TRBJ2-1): DTGVSQNPRHKITKRGQNVTFRCDPISEHNRLYWYRQTLGQGPEFLTYFQNEAQLEKSRLLSDRFSAERPKGSFSTLEIQRTEQGDSAMYLCASSLRRLGDNEQFFGPGTRLTVL.

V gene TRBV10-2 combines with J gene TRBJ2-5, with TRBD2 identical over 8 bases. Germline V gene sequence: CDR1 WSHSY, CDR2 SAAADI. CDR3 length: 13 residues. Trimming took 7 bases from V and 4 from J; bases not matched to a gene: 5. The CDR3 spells CASTAGVAETQYF. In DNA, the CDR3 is TGCGCCAGCACAGCGGGGGTAGCAGAGACCCAGTACTTC.